The T cell receptor (beta chain) described here comes from a study of blood T cell repertoires in COVID-19. Trimming took off 3 bases at V and 10 bases at J, with 22 bases between the two ends. The germline CDR1 and CDR2 sequences are SGHTA and FQGNSA. The CDR3 length is 17 residues. As originally analysed: Amplification from reference gene primers served as the basis for estimated nucleated cell counts. Sequencing used immunoSEQ multiplex PCR; TCRdb keeps in-frame clones, though not all of them. V and J calls and clone size are given by that table; D and trimming were obtained from the DNA. This sample has approximately 230,000 clones, with almost 85% found just once.

Sequencing was done on a sample of PBMCs or T cells enriched from blood (not recorded which). The chain couples TRBV7-2 to TRBJ1-6; D perhaps matches TRBD1 (5 bases). This clonotype originated in a man in his forties who had recovered from COVID-19. For the CDR3, the DNA is TGTGCCAGCAGCTTCCTGGGGGGGAACGGCGCGGGCTCACCCCTCCACTTT. Its translation: CASSFLGGNGAGSPLHF.